This T cell receptor (beta chain) derives from a study of T cells expressing NK-cell markers. At the level of the study: Cells sorted as CD3+CD56+NKG2C+, CD3+CD56+NKG2C- and CD3+CD56-NKG2C+ T cells supplied the TCR beta repertoires. In the group of eight sequenced donors, seven were HCMV-seropositive and one was seronegative.

TCRdb reprocessed the 5' RACE reads and stores each CDR3 protein as one record, lacking DNA. Its table records 150,000 to 180,000 distinct CDR3 sequences. CDR3 length: 15 residues. Germline values: CDR1 MDHEN, CDR2 SYDVKM. This sequence joins TRBV28 and TRBJ2-1; there is no DNA to check the TCRdb D call of TRBD2. This receptor was identified in a woman aged 50 to 65 in good health. Sequencing was carried out using blood T cells: a sorted CD56 or NKG2C T cell subset, CD4+ or CD8+ T cells, or bulk PBMC T cells (not recorded which). CDR3 sequence: CASRLGDGSYNEQFF.